The T cell receptor (beta chain) described here comes from a study of low-dose radiotherapy and immunotherapy resistance in tumors (dated by TCRdb to between 2021 and 2023). In the study overall: Cohort 1 received 0.5 Gy per fraction every 2 weeks, with a prescribed total PTV dose of 6.5 Gy. Patients were given nivolumab as a 240 mg flat dose every two weeks and ipilimumab at 1 mg/kg every six weeks, with both drugs delivered intravenously. For Cohort 2, the dose was 1 Gy per fraction given every two weeks, adding up to 13 Gy in total across 26 weeks. Cyclophosphamide 200 mg/m2 was administered intravenously every two weeks, one day before each radiation and immunotherapy administration. The trial did not randomize participants into treatment groups. Aspirin 300 mg was taken orally once daily by patients for four cycles, starting on cycle 1 day 1. The translational analysis covered eight patients: three from the first dose cohort and the first five from the second dose cohort.

Donors were enrolled in RACIN, a single-arm phase I dose-escalation trial in which nivolumab, ipilimumab, aspirin, low-dose cyclophosphamide and low-dose radiotherapy were combined. To be eligible, a patient needed to have an advanced solid tumor that was TIL-negative. The CDR3 measures 14 amino acids from cysteine to phenylalanine. Of the read, only the CDR3 DNA is kept; its 42 bases are in frame from base 1. The junction carries 15 bases between V and J, which are trimmed by 2 bases and 5 bases respectively. CDR1 is given as DFQATT and CDR2 as SNEGSKA, both from the germline V gene (reference sequence). First-strand cDNA was synthesized using Superscript III and a set of TRAV- and TRBV-specific primers, so that both TCRalpha and TCRbeta chains were covered. TCRs were amplified with Phusion for 15 to 20 PCR cycles, with a constant-region primer paired with the adapter attached to the V primers. The MessageAmp II aRNA Amplification Kit was used to amplify the isolated mRNA, with in vitro transcription run for over 15 hours at 37 degrees C. mRNA for TCR sequencing was isolated with the Dynabeads mRNA DIRECT Purification Kit. Indexed Illumina adapters were added in a second Phusion PCR of approximately 25 cycles, after which AMPure XP beads were used to purify the products. The published analysis was carried out like this. Custom Perl scripts pooled TCR sequences encoding the same protein, removed out-of-frame sequences and computed each clonotype's abundance. TCR sequences supported by only a single read were excluded from analysis. Shannon entropy, Gini index, clonality, richness, and the frequency of TCRs shared between repertoires were included as repertoire metrics. TCRdb cleaned the public reads at Q25 with fastp, built clones with MiXCR and kept in-frame beta chains. For every CDR3 protein sequence, its rows merge into one entry that carries the most common genes and DNA. The V and J calls shown here were made by TCRdb, not taken from the authors' results. For this sample there are 9,500 to 14,000 distinct CDR3 sequences; 55% to 65% appear just once. The ten largest clones capture 12% of the sample.

A few counts support this clonotype. No antigen is known for it. Per-base qualities were not stored, and no clone one base away is much larger. The origin of this receptor is a human donor with advanced metastatic prostate, ovarian, gallbladder or colorectal cancer (not recorded which). This table probably holds off-target reads from a library built for another chain. This chain is built from TRBV20-1 and TRBJ2-5, with the D call tentatively TRBD1 or TRBD2, each fitting 5 bases. The DNA is as follows: TGCAGTGCTAGACTAGCAGGGTCGGAGGAGACCCAGTACTTC. Its translation reads: CSARLAGSEETQYF.